One sample yielded the 8 T cell receptor beta chains listed below, sequenced in a study of Graves' ophthalmopathy and Graves' hyperthyroidism. Amplifying from RNA transcripts, the study obtained TCR beta CDR3 regions. First-round RT-PCR with HTBI primers preceded a second-round multiplex PCR. TCRdb ran MiXCR on the multiplex PCR reads and lists one entry per CDR3 protein. The profile covers around 1,200,000 distinct CDR3 sequences, with about 40% appearing a single time and 11% taken by the ten largest. The sequenced sample consisted of peripheral blood or thyroid tissue (not recorded which). These receptors were collected from an adult man with Graves' hyperthyroidism.

This sequence joins TRBV19 and TRBJ2-7; the match to TRBD1 covers 10 bases. The junction had 3 bases not matched to a gene; V was cut back by 7 bases and J by 3 bases. In germline, CDR1 is LNHDA, CDR2 SQIVND (reference sequence). The CDR3 spans 13 residues. CDR3 sequence: CASKDRGDYEQYF. The CDR3 DNA reads TGTGCCAGTAAGGACAGGGGGGACTACGAGCAGTACTTC.

This sequence joins TRBV19 and TRBJ2-5, with D possibly being TRBD2 (6 bases). The germline V gene has CDR1 LNHDA and CDR2 SQIVND (reference sequence). The CDR3 length is 15 residues. V lost 9 bases and J lost 5, with 22 bases in between. CDR3 amino acids: CASSGLAGMRETQYF. Written as DNA, the CDR3 is TGTGCCAGCAGCGGCCTTGCGGGGATGAGGGAGACCCAGTACTTC.

This clonotype was recorded many times. The J gene is TRBJ1-3, the V gene TRBV10-2; no firm D call. V lost 3 bases, J lost 0 bases, and 6 bases lay in between. This CDR3 region has 14 residues. Germline V gene data show CDR1 as WSHSY and CDR2 as SAAADI. CDR3 loop: CASSEQNSGNTIYF. CDR3 DNA: TGCGCCAGCAGTGAACAGAACTCTGGAAACACCATATATTTT.

The chain combines TRBV7-2 with TRBJ2-7; D is unclear. Germline CDR1 is SGHTA and CDR2 is FQGNSA. The CDR3 runs to 14 residues. V was pared by 2 bases and J by 5 bases, with 13 bases between. In DNA form, the CDR3 reads TGTGCCAGCAGCTTACACGTCTGGCTACACGAGCAGTACTTC. Amino acids: CASSLHVWLHEQYF.

This clonotype showed up many times. A junction boundary mismatches the germline segment, possibly from a read error. The V gene is TRBV10-2, the J gene TRBJ2-7; 9 bases match TRBD1. CDR1 is WSHSY, CDR2 SAAADI, per germline. The CDR3 runs 15 residues. The CDR3, as DNA: TGTGCCAGCAGCGCCGGACAGGGGCTCTCCTACGAGCAGTACTTC. Translated: CASSAGQGLSYEQYF.

The chain joins TRBV29-1 to TRBJ1-1; 7 bases match TRBD1. Trimming cost V 7 bases and J 4 bases; bases outside gene matches: 6. Germline V lookup: CDR1 SQVTM, CDR2 ANQGSEA. This CDR3 comprises 12 residues. For the CDR3, the DNA is TGCAGCGCTGCAACAGGGGCCACTGAAGCTTTCTTT. This gives the protein CSAATGATEAFF.

This clonotype was counted between two and nine times. The chain joins TRBV4-3 to TRBJ2-2, with D tentatively TRBD2 (6 bases). V lost 4 bases and J 1 base, leaving 13 bases between the germline ends. Germline V gives CDR1 LGHNA, CDR2 YSLEER. This CDR3 contains 16 residues. The CDR3 nucleotides are TGCGCCAGCAGCCTTAGACTAGACATGAACACCGGGGAGCTGTTTTTT. It yields the protein CASSLRLDMNTGELFF.

The V call is TRBV7-8, the J call TRBJ2-6; D gene ambiguous. The CDR3 spans 15 residues. CDR1 and CDR2 from the germline V gene are SGHVS and FQNEAQ. Trimming removed 6 bases at V and 0 bases at J, with 9 bases between. The CDR3, as DNA: TGTGCCAGCAGGTCTGGGTCCTCTGGGGCCAACGTCCTGACTTTC. Its protein product is CASRSGSSGANVLTF.